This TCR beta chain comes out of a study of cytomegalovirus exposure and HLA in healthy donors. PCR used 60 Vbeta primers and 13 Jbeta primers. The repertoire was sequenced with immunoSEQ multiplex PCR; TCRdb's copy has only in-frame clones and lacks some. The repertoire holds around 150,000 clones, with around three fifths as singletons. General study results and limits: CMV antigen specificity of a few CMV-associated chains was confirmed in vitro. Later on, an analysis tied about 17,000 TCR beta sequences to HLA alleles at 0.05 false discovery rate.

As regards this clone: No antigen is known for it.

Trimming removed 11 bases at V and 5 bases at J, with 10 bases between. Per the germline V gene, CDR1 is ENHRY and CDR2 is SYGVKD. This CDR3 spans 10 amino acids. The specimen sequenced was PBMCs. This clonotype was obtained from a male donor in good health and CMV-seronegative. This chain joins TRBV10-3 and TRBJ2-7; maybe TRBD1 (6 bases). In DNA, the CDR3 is TGTGCCGTGGGGGCCCACGAGCAGTACTTC. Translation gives CAVGAHEQYF.